This TCR beta chain appears in the sequencing data of a study of control samples from healthy donors and cancer patients. In germline, CDR1 is SGHKS, CDR2 YYEKEE (reference sequence). V shed 1 base and J shed 1 base, with 11 bases lying between them. The CDR3 covers 15 residues. Clones were sequenced by immunoSEQ multiplex PCR, and TCRdb holds only the in-frame ones, with some missing. The sample comprises 150,000 to 200,000 clones, 90% of which are singletons, and roughly 1.3% rests with the top ten. This TCR derives from a woman in her forties or fifties in good health. Material for sequencing was blood. V usage is TRBV5-5 and J usage is TRBJ1-1; D remains ambiguous. The CDR3 loop reads CASSLQTQPNTEAFF. CDR3 nucleotide sequence: TGTGCCAGCAGCTTGCAGACCCAACCGAACACTGAAGCTTTCTTT.